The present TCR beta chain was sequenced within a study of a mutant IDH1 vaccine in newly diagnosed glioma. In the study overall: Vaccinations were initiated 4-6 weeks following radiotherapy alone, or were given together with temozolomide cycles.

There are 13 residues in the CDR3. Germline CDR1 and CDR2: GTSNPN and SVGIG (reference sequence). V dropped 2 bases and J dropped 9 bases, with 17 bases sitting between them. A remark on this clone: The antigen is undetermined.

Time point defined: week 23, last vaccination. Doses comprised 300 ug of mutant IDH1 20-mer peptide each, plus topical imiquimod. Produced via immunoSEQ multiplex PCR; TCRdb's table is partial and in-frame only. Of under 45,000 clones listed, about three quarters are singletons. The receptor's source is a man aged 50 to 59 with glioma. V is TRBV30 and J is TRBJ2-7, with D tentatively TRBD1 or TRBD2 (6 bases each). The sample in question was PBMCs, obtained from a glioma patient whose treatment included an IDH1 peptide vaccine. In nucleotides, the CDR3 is TGTGCCTGGAGTCTTTACAGGGCAGCGGGGCAGTACTTC. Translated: CAWSLYRAAGQYF.